The 10 T cell receptor beta chains below were found in one sample sequenced in a study of blood T cell repertoires in COVID-19. The data were produced by immunoSEQ multiplex PCR, yet TCRdb's version contains in-frame clones alone and is incomplete. The sample comprises a few hundred thousand clones, 87% of which are singletons, and more than 8.5% rests with the top ten. Material for sequencing was PBMCs or T cells enriched from blood (not recorded which). The receptors were sampled from a woman younger than 35 who had recovered from COVID-19.

This sequence joins TRBV2 and TRBJ1-5; TRBD1 matches at 9 bases. The CDR3 is 15 amino acids. Germline assignment: CDR1 SNHLY and CDR2 FYNNEI. V lost 6 bases to trimming and J lost 2 bases; unmatched junction nucleotides: 5. CDR3 nucleotides: TGTGCCAGCAGGACAGGGGGAGGGCGCAATCAGCCCCAGCATTTT. This translates into CASRTGGGRNQPQHF.

CDR3 sequence: CASSRTLAASYEQYF. DNA of the CDR3: TGTGCCAGCAGCCGCACCTTGGCGGCCTCCTACGAGCAGTACTTC. V and J are TRBV7-9 and TRBJ2-7; D not certain. The CDR3 totals 15 residues. Germline V gene data show CDR1 as SEHNR and CDR2 as FQNEAQ (reference sequence). The V end lost 5 bases, the J end lost 0 bases, and 14 bases lay between the germline ends.

The rearrangement uses TRBV7-8 and TRBJ1-1; 7 bases fit TRBD1. Germline values: CDR1 SGHVS, CDR2 FQNEAQ. The CDR3 is made up of 16 amino acids. After removal of 5 bases from V and 1 base from J, the junction contained 10 bases not matched to a gene. This chain's CDR3 is CASSRLQGSRNTEAFF. Written as DNA, the CDR3 is TGTGCCAGCAGCCGATTACAGGGGAGTAGGAACACTGAAGCTTTCTTT.

The J gene is TRBJ2-1, the V gene TRBV6-6; 9 nucleotides agree with TRBD1. V was clipped by 1 base and J by 7 bases; unmatched bases: 2. Germline CDR1 MNHNY, CDR2 SVGAGI (reference sequence). This CDR3 comprises 14 residues. CDR3 nucleotides: TGTGCCAGCAGTTACTTCGGACAGGGGAATGAGCAGTTCTTC. Translation gives CASSYFGQGNEQFF.

This chain joins TRBV19 and TRBJ1-6; 8 bases align to TRBD1. The J segment lost 5 bases and the V segment lost 7 bases, leaving 7 bases of the junction unmatched. CDR1 is LNHDA and CDR2 is SQIVND in the germline V gene (reference sequence). The CDR3 is 15 amino acids. The CDR3 nucleotides read TGTGCCAGTACCTTCAGGACAGGGAATAATTCACCCCTCCACTTT. This gives the protein CASTFRTGNNSPLHF.

The chain has TRBV28 and TRBJ1-1; 12 bases line up with TRBD1. The CDR3 spans 15 residues. Germline lookup yields CDR1 MDHEN and CDR2 SYDVKM. The V segment lost 6 bases and the J segment 5 bases; nucleotides outside the gene matches: 7. Here the CDR3 DNA reads TGTGCCAGCAGCCGTCCGGGACAGGGGGCGACTGAAGCTTTCTTT. Amino acids: CASSRPGQGATEAFF.

The chain has TRBV6-1 and TRBJ2-7, with TRBD1 identical over 9 bases. J was trimmed by 1 base and V by 0 bases; bases with no gene match: 4. Germline loops: CDR1 MNHNS, CDR2 SASEGT. The CDR3 sequence is 16 residues long. As DNA, the CDR3 is TGTGCCAGCAGTGAAGCGACGGGACAGGGATCCTACGAGCAGTACTTC. Protein product: CASSEATGQGSYEQYF.

As regards this clone: Other DNA sequences in this specimen translate into the identical CDR3. The CDR3 spells CAISESMASGDHNEQFF. CDR3 DNA sequence: TGTGCCATCAGTGAGTCGATGGCTAGCGGGGATCACAATGAGCAGTTCTTC. V gene TRBV10-3 combines with J gene TRBJ2-1; 9 bases match TRBD2. The CDR3 sequence is 17 residues long. Germline V gene data show CDR1 as ENHRY and CDR2 as SYGVKD. Trimming took 0 bases from V and 5 from J; bases not matched to a gene: 8.

The chain couples TRBV28 to TRBJ2-5; 8 positions agree with TRBD1. This CDR3 region has 16 residues. Trimming removed 5 bases from V and 0 bases from J; junction bases left unmatched: 8. Looked up from germline, CDR1 is MDHEN and CDR2 is SYDVKM. The CDR3 bases are TGTGCCAGCAGTCCCCGGACAGGGCGTTACCAAGAGACCCAGTACTTC. Translation gives CASSPRTGRYQETQYF.

This clone was recorded only once. The rearrangement uses TRBV5-1 and TRBJ1-6; 9 nucleotides match TRBD1. The J segment lost 7 bases and the V segment lost 5 bases, leaving 7 bases of the junction unmatched. The CDR3 is 15 residues long. Germline values: CDR1 SGHRS, CDR2 YFSETQ. For the CDR3, the DNA is TGCGCCAGCAGGCTCTCCGGGACAGGGAATTCACCCCTCCACTTT. Translating gives CASRLSGTGNSPLHF. The variable domain in full, with the rest retrieved from reference TRBV5-1 and TRBJ1-6, is KAGVTQTPRYLIKTRGQQVTLSCSPISGHRSVSWYQQTPGQGLQFLFEYFSETQRNKGNFPGRFSGRQFSNSRSEMNVSTLELGDSALYLCASRLSGTGNSPLHFGNGTRLTVT.